Reported below is one TCR beta chain. The antigen is not known. In each case, RNA was isolated and then reverse transcribed into cDNA as the sequencing template. Using immunoSEQ multiplex PCR, the repertoire was profiled, and TCRdb retains in-frame clones only, with some absent. Of 90,000 to 100,000 clones in the sample, about two fifths were seen once. Sampling of alopecia areata patients yielded lesional scalp punch biopsies as well as peripheral blood. This specimen belongs to a study of CD8+ T cells in alopecia areata. Background on the study: Among treated patients, oral tofacitinib was administered at 5 to 10 mg twice daily.

Notes on the study in general: Alopecia totalis/universalis scalp especially showed more expanded CD8+ clones than normal scalp. It was less clear whether patients shared TCRs than it was in mice, possibly because of HLA.

V lost 4 bases and J 3 bases, leaving 20 bases between the germline ends. In germline, CDR1 is SGHDT, CDR2 YYEEEE. This CDR3 contains 17 residues. This sequence originates from a human donor with alopecia areata. The chain employs TRBV5-6 and TRBJ2-1, with TRBD1 as a possible D gene (6 bases). The sample consisted of CD4+ T cells sorted from blood. Here the CDR3 DNA reads TGTGCCAGCAGCCCCCCCCGGCTGGACAGTCTCTACAATGAGCAGTTCTTC. Translated, it gives CASSPPRLDSLYNEQFF.